This T cell receptor beta chain was retrieved from a study of T cell responses to AZD1222 COVID-19 vaccine. Measured with immunoSEQ multiplex PCR; TCRdb has only the in-frame clones, and not every one. The data hold fewer than 75,000 clones, with approximately 83% observed a single time. This clone was observed once. V gave up 6 bases and J gave up 3 bases, with 15 bases separating them. CDR3 length: 15 amino acids. Per the germline V gene, CDR1 is MNHEY and CDR2 is SVGEGT. The clonotype comes from an adult in good health. The material was peripheral blood, obtained on day 0 of AZD1222 vaccination. The J gene is TRBJ2-1, the V gene TRBV6-2 or TRBV6-3; perhaps TRBD2 as D (6 bases). The chain's CDR3 is CASRPPGAGYNEQFF. DNA of the CDR3: TGTGCCAGCAGACCTCCAGGAGCGGGCTACAATGAGCAGTTCTTC.